This TCR beta chain was sequenced during a study of molecular identifiers for immune sequencing clone quantification. TCRdb re-analysed the PCR reads in MiXCR, keeping a single row per CDR3 protein. Of about 500,000 distinct CDR3 sequences listed, around 23% are singletons. This clonotype has just a few counts. There are 16 residues in the CDR3. J gave up 2 bases and V 6 bases, and 12 bases lay outside the gene matches. The sequenced sample was naive CD8+ T cells from blood, with Jurkat cell RNA spiked in. Specified subset: FACS-sorted CD8+CD4-CCR7+CD45RA+ naive T cells. This chain uses TRBV12-3 or TRBV12-4 with TRBJ1-1; TRBD1 agrees at 7 bases. This receptor was obtained from a human donor in good health. Some libraries in this study had Jurkat cell RNA spiked in. The CDR3 here is CASSLRGTEGNTEAFF. In DNA form, the CDR3 reads TGTGCCAGCAGCCTAAGGGGGACAGAGGGAAACACTGAAGCTTTCTTT.